This is a list of T cell receptor beta chains from one sample in a study of neurological immune-mediated disorders. TCRdb independently ran MiXCR on the 5' RACE reads; one entry per CDR3 protein. The sample gives about 80,000 distinct CDR3 sequences, over 4.5% of which show up once; over 6.5% is in the top ten. The sequencing sample was made of PBMCs. The receptor source for this set is a woman aged 60-75 years with multiple sclerosis. The conserved cysteine and the conserved F or W are not part of the CDR3 here.

j_call | v_call | cdr3_aa
TRBJ2-7 | TRBV15 | ATSRGRGAGGEQY
TRBJ1-2 | TRBV7-9 | ASSHTGTPWGYGYT
TRBJ2-1 | TRBV12-3/TRBV12-4 | ASSQPPSGDQEEQF
TRBJ2-3 | TRBV3-1 | ASSQGPQTPRPTDTQY
TRBJ2-7 | TRBV5-1 | ASSLRTEVEQY
TRBJ1-5 | TRBV5-1 | ASSTGPRAVSNQPQH
TRBJ2-5 | TRBV5-1 | ASSLGLALY
TRBJ1-5 | TRBV20-1 | SARHPLGQDNQPQH
TRBJ2-5 | TRBV20-1 | SARDPWGREIQETQY
TRBJ1-1 | TRBV6-6 | ASSYSAGLGTEAF
TRBJ1-1 | TRBV6-5 | ASSYTGGTEAF
TRBJ1-6 | TRBV3-2 | ASSQGGQGSSPLH
TRBJ2-1 | TRBV29-1 | SVSVQLAGVYNEQF
TRBJ2-1 | TRBV3-1 | ASNGESSYNEQF
TRBJ2-7 | TRBV5-1 | ASSLIGPSYEQY
TRBJ2-6 | TRBV28 | ASSLGGSGANVLT
TRBJ2-1 | TRBV5-6 | ASSLAGPAEQF
TRBJ2-1 | TRBV11-1 | ASSLGSNYNEQF
TRBJ1-5 | TRBV20-1 | SAETGVGNQPQH
TRBJ2-5 | TRBV27 | ASSLRLAGQETQY
TRBJ1-2 | TRBV27 | AVAEGFGYGYT
TRBJ1-4 | TRBV7-9 | ASSLVGGSNEKLF
TRBJ1-5 | TRBV28 | ASRVVTGRQPQH
TRBJ2-2 | TRBV5-6 | ASRLRPGGPGELF
TRBJ2-1 | TRBV7-8 | ASIPGASGGFNEQF
TRBJ2-5 | TRBV11-2 | ASSLDSVGFGTQY
TRBJ2-7 | TRBV18 | ASSPRDGNYEQY
TRBJ1-6 | TRBV20-1 | SAREGTAYNSPLH
TRBJ2-5 | TRBV7-9 | ASSLTGGLEETQY
TRBJ2-5 | TRBV20-1 | SASQTGGGETQY
TRBJ2-7 | TRBV20-1 | SARARPPGQGPVGQY
TRBJ1-6 | TRBV19 | ASTPGWSDSPLH
TRBJ2-2 | TRBV27 | ASRKGVKTGELF
TRBJ1-5 | TRBV29-1 | SVRDGGNQPQH
TRBJ2-5 | TRBV24-1 | ATSDPGLAGAKTQY
TRBJ1-5 | TRBV3-1 | ASSQAGEGNQPQH
TRBJ2-7 | TRBV9 | ASSVGLAGYEQY
TRBJ2-1 | TRBV4-1 | ASSQANEQF
TRBJ2-2 | TRBV5-1 | ASSRGTRDRVNTGELF
TRBJ2-6 | TRBV7-2 | ASSWGGTGANVLT
TRBJ1-1 | TRBV29-1 | SAGWRAGEAF
TRBJ2-5 | TRBV12-3/TRBV12-4 | ASSLKGRQETQY
TRBJ2-6 | TRBV2 | ASSASSGANVLT
TRBJ2-7 | TRBV5-1 | ASSLQPSGRNYEQY
TRBJ2-1 | TRBV7-9 | ASSERRPAGGPYNEQF
TRBJ2-7 | TRBV7-2 | ASSIPGTGSHEQY
TRBJ2-3 | TRBV25-1 | ASTPHRGLGTDTQY
TRBJ2-1 | TRBV3-1 | ASSGWGRAGARQF
TRBJ2-7 | TRBV29-1 | SVKRTGSSYEQY
TRBJ1-5 | TRBV5-1 | ASSPTGGGNQPQH
TRBJ2-5 | TRBV14 | ASSPLSGHQETQY
TRBJ2-1 | TRBV5-1 | ASSLAAIHHNEQF
TRBJ1-6 | TRBV21-1 | ASSKWGPGYNSPLH
TRBJ2-1 | TRBV7-2 | ASSLVWSGGGNEQF
TRBJ1-6 | TRBV6-5 | ASSYSSTASYNSPLH
TRBJ2-5 | TRBV7-2 | ASSLTDRGQQETQY
TRBJ2-1 | TRBV6-6 | ASRRQDLTNEQF